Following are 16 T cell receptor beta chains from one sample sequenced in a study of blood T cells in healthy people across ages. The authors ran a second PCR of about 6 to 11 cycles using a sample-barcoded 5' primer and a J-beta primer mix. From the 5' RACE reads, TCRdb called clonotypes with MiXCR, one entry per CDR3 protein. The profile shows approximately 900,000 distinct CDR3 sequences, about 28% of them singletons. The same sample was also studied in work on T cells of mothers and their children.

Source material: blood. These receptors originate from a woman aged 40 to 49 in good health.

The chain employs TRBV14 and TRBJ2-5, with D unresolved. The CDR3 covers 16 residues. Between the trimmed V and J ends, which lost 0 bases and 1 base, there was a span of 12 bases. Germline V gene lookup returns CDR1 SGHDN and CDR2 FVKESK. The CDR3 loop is CASSQDGKKIQETQYF. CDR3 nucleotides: TGTGCCAGCAGCCAAGATGGGAAGAAGATCCAAGAGACCCAGTACTTC.

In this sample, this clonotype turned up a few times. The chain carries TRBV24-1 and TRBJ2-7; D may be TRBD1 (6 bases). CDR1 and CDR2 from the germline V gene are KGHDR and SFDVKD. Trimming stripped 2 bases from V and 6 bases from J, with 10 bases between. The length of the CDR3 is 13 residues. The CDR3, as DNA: TGTGCCACCAGTGATTGGATGGGGGCCGAGCAGTACTTC. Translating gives CATSDWMGAEQYF.

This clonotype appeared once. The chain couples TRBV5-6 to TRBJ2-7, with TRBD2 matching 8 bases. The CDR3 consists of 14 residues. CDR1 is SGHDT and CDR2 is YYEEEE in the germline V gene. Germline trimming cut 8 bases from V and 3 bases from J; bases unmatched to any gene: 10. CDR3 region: CASRPGGGSYEQYF. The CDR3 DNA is TGTGCCAGTCGCCCTGGCGGGGGGAGCTACGAGCAGTACTTC.

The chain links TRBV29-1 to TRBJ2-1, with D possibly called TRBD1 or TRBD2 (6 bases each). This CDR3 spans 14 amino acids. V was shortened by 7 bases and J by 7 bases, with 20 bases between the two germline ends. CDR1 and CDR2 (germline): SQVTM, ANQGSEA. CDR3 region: CSAIGGGVGNEQFF. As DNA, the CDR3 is TGCAGCGCCATAGGGGGAGGCGTCGGTAATGAGCAGTTCTTC.

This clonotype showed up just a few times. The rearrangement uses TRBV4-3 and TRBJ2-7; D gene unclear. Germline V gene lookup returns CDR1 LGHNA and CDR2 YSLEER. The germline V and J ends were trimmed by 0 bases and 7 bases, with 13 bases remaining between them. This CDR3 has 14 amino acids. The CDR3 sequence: CASSQERTVGEQYF. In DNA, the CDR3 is TGCGCCAGCAGCCAAGAGAGGACCGTGGGGGAGCAGTACTTC.

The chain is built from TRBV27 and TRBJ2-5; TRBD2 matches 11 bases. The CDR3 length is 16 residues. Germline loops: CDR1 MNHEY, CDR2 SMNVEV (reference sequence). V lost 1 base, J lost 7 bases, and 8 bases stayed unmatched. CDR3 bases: TGTGCCAGCAGTTTATATAGCGGGGGGGGAAAGAGGACCCAGTACTTC. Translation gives CASSLYSGGGKRTQYF.

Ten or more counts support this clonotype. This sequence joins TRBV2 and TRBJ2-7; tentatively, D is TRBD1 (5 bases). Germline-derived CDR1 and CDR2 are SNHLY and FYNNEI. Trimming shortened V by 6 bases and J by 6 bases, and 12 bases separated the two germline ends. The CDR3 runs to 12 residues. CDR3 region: CASRDTLGEQYF. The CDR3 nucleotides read TGTGCCAGCAGGGACACCTTGGGCGAGCAGTACTTC.

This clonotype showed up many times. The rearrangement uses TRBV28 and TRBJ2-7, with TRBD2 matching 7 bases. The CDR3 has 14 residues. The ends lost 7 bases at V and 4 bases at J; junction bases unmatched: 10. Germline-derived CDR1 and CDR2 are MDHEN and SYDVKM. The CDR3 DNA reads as TGTGCCAGCAACCGAGTCGGGGGGAGGTACGAGCAGTACTTC. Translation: CASNRVGGRYEQYF.

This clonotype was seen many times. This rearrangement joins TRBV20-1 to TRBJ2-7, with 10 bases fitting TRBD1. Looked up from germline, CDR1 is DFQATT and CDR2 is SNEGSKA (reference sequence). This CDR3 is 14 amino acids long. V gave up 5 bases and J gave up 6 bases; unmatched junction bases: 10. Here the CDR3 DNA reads TGCAGTGCTTCCCTTGGTGGGACAGGGGTCGAGCAGTACTTC. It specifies CSASLGGTGVEQYF.

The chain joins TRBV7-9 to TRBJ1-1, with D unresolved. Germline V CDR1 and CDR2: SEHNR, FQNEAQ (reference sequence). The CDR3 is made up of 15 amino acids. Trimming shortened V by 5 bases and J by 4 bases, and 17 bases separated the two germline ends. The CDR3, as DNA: TGTGCCAGCAGCACTAATACAGCTCACTGCACTGAAGCTTTCTTT. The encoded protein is CASSTNTAHCTEAFF.

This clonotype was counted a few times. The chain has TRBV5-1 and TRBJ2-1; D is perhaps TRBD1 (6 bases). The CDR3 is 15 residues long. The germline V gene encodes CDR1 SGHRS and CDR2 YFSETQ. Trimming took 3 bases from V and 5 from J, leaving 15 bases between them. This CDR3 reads CASSWGTGLNNEQFF. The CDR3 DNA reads TGCGCCAGCAGCTGGGGAACAGGGCTCAACAATGAGCAGTTCTTC.

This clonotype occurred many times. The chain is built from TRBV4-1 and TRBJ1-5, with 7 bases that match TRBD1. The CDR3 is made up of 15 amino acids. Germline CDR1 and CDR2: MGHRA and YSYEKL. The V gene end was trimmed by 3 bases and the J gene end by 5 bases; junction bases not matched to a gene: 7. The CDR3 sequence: CASSQARQGDQPQHF. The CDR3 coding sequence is TGCGCCAGCAGCCAGGCTCGACAGGGCGATCAGCCCCAGCATTTT.

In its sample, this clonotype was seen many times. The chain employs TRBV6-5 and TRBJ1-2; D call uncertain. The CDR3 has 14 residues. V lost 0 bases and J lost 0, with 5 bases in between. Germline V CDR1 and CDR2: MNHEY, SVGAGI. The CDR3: CASSYSSTNYGYTF. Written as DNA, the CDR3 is TGTGCCAGCAGTTACTCATCAACTAACTATGGCTACACCTTC.

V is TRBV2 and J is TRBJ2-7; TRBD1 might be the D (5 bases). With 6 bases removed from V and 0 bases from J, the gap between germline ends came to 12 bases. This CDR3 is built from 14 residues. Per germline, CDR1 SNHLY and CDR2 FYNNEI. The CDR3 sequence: CASRVGHSSYEQYF. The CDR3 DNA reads TGTGCCAGCAGGGTAGGACACAGCTCCTACGAGCAGTACTTC.

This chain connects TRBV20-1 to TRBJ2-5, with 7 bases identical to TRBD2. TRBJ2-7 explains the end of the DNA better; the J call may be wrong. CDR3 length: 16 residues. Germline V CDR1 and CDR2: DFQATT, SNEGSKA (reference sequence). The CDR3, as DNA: TGCAGTGCTAGAGCTCCTTCGGGAGGACACTCCTACGAGCAGTACTTC. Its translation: CSARAPSGGHSYEQYF.

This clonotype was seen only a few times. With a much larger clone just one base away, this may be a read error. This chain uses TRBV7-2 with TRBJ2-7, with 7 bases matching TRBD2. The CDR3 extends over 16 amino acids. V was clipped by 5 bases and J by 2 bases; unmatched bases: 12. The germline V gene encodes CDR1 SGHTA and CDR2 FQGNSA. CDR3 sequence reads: CASSPRRGGGTYEQYF. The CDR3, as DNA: TGTGCCAGCAGCCCCCGGCGGGGCGGGGGTACCTACGAGCAGTACTTC.